The present T cell receptor (beta chain) was sequenced within a study of T cell repertoires in cytomegalovirus infection. Study background: Recently identified HLA-C-restricted CMV epitopes were used, and well-studied HLA-B-restricted CMV epitopes were used as well. Public TCR beta signatures indicated both CMV infection and matching HLA type.

At least ten counts were recorded for this clonotype. Its antigen is unknown. In TCRdb, the reads were re-called with MiXCR into one record per CDR3 protein. The data show some 560,000 distinct CDR3 sequences, approximately 40% seen once. J lost 4 bases, V lost 1 base, and 16 bases had no gene match. This CDR3 spans 19 amino acids. Germline CDR1 SGHTA, CDR2 FQGNSA. The sequenced sample was cultured PBMCs, obtained from culture after CMV antigen stimulation. The chain employs TRBV7-2 and TRBJ2-5; TRBD2 matches at 9 bases. This clonotype was obtained from a human donor in good health (CMV status not recorded). Some clones in this sample may be carry-over from other donors' samples. CDR3 DNA sequence: TGTGCCAGCAGCTTAGTTCCCCCTGGGGGCGGGGGGGCCTTAGAGACCCAGTACTTC. Protein product: CASSLVPPGGGGALETQYF.